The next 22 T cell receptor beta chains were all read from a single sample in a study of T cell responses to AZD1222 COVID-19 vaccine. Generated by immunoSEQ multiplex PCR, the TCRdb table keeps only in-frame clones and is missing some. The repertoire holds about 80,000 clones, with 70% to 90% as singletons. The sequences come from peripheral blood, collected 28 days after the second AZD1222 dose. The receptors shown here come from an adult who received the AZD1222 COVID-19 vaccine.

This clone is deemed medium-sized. This CDR3 reads CASSLAPSGGGYNEQFF. DNA for the CDR3: TGTGCCAGCAGCTTAGCCCCCAGCGGGGGGGGATACAATGAGCAGTTCTTC. The chain joins TRBV7-2 to TRBJ2-1, with 10 bases that match TRBD2. The CDR3 extends over 17 amino acids. CDR1 is SGHTA and CDR2 is FQGNSA in the germline V gene. V was clipped by 0 bases and J by 4 bases; unmatched bases: 6. The variable domain in full, with the rest retrieved from reference TRBV7-2 and TRBJ2-1, is GAGVSQSPSNKVTEKGKDVELRCDPISGHTALYWYRQSLGQGLEFLIYFQGNSAPDKSGLPSDRFSAERTGGSVSTLTIQRTQQEDSAVYLCASSLAPSGGGYNEQFFGPGTRLTVL.

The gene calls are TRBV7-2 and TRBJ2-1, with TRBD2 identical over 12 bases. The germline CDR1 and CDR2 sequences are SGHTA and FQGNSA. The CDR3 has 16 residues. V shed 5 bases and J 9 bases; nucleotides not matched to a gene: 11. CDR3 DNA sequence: TGTGCCAGCAGCAAACTAGCGGGGGGCGCCGGTCCTGAGCAGTTCTTC. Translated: CASSKLAGGAGPEQFF.

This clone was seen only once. Here the CDR3 DNA reads TGTGCCAGCAGCGTAGCAGGGAATAATGCCTACAATGAGCAGTTCTTC. It is translated as CASSVAGNNAYNEQFF. V and J are TRBV9 and TRBJ2-1; D perhaps matches TRBD1 (5 bases). The germline V gene has CDR1 SGDLS and CDR2 YYNGEE. V shed 0 bases and J shed 2 bases, with 12 bases lying between them. The CDR3 sequence is 16 residues long.

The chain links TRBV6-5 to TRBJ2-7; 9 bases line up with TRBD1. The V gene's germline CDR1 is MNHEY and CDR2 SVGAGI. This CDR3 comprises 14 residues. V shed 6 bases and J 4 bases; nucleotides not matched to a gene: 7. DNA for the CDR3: TGTGCCAGCAGCTCGGACAGGGGATCGTACGAGCAGTACTTC. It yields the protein CASSSDRGSYEQYF.

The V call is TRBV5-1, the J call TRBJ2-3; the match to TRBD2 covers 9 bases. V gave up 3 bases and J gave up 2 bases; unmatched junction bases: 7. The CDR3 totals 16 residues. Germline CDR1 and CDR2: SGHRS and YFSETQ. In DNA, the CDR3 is TGCGCCAGCAGCTCCCTAGCGGGATTTCCCACAGATACGCAGTATTTT. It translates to CASSSLAGFPTDTQYF.

CDR3 protein: CATSDRGQGYEQYF. The CDR3 DNA follows: TGTGCCACCAGTGATAGAGGACAGGGTTACGAGCAGTACTTC. The chain combines TRBV24-1 with TRBJ2-7; 8 nucleotides agree with TRBD1. The CDR3 is made up of 14 amino acids. Trimming took 3 bases from V and 4 from J; bases not matched to a gene: 4. CDR1 and CDR2 (germline): KGHDR, SFDVKD.

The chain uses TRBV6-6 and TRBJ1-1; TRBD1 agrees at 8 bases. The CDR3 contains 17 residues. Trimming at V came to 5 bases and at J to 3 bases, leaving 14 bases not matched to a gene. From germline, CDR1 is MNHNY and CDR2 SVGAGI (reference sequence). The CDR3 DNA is TGTGCCAGCAGTCCGACACCAGGGGGCGCTTTGGACACTGAAGCTTTCTTT. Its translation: CASSPTPGGALDTEAFF.

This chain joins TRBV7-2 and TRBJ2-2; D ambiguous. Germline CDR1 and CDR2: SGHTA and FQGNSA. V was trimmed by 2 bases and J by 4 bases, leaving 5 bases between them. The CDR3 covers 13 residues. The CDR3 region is CASSLPATGELFF. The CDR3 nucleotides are TGTGCCAGCAGCTTACCGGCCACCGGGGAGCTGTTTTTT. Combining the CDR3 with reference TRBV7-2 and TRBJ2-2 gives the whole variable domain GAGVSQSPSNKVTEKGKDVELRCDPISGHTALYWYRQSLGQGLEFLIYFQGNSAPDKSGLPSDRFSAERTGGSVSTLTIQRTQQEDSAVYLCASSLPATGELFFGEGSRLTVL.

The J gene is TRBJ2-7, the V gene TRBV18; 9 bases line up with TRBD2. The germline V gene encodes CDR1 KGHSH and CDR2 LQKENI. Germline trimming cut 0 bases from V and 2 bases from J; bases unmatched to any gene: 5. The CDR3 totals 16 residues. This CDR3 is CASSPPTSGLTYEQYF. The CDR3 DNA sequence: TGTGCCAGCTCACCACCCACTAGCGGGCTTACCTACGAGCAGTACTTC.

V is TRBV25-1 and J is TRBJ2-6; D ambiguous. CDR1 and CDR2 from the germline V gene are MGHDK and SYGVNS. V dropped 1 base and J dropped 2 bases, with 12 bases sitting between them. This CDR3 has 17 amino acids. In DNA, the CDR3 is TGTGCCAGCAGTGAATCCGACTTAAGCCCTGGGGCCAACGTCCTGACTTTC. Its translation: CASSESDLSPGANVLTF.

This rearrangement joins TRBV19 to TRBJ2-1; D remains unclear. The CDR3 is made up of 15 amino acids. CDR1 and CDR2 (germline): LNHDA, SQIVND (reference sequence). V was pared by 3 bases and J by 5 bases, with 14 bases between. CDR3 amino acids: CASSMDGTDHNEQFF. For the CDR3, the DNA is TGTGCCAGTAGTATGGACGGAACGGACCACAATGAGCAGTTCTTC.

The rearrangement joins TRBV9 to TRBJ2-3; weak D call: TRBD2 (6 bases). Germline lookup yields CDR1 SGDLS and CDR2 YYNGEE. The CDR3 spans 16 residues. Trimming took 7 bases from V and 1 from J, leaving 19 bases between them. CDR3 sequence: CASGSNPGLGTDTQYF. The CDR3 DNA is TGTGCCAGCGGATCGAACCCGGGACTGGGCACAGATACGCAGTATTTT.

CDR3 nucleotides: TGTGCCACCAGCATAGACAGGGGTAGGCAGCAGCCCCAGCATTTT. Amino acids: CATSIDRGRQQPQHF. The rearrangement uses TRBV15 and TRBJ1-5, with 8 bases that match TRBD1. The V segment lost 4 bases and the J segment 7 bases; nucleotides outside the gene matches: 9. CDR3 length: 15 residues. From germline, CDR1 is LNHNV and CDR2 YYDKDF (reference sequence).

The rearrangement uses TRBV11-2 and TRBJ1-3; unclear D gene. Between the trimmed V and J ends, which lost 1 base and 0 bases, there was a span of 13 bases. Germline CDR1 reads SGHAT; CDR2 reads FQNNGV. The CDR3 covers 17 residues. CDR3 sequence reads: CASSLASVLTSGNTIYF. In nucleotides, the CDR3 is TGTGCCAGCAGCTTAGCATCAGTATTGACCTCTGGAAACACCATATATTTT.

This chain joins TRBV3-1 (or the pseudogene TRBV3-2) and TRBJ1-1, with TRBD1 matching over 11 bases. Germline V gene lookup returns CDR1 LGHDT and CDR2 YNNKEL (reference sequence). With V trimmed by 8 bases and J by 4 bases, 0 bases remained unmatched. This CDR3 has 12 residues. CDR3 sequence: CASGTGGTEAFF. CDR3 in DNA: TGTGCCAGCGGGACAGGGGGCACTGAAGCTTTCTTT.

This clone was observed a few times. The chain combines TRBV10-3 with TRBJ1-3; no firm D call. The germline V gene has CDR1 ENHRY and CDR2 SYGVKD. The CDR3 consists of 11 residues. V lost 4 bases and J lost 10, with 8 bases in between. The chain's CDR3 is CAISGGVTIYF. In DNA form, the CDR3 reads TGTGCCATCAGTGGCGGGGTTACCATATATTTT.

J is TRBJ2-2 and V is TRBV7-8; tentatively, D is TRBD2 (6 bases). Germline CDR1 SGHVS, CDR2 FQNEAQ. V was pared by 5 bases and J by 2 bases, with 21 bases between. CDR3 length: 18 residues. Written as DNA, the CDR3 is TGTGCCAGCAGCCCGGTTAGGTTGGGACTCAAAAACACCGGGGAGCTGTTTTTT. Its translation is CASSPVRLGLKNTGELFF. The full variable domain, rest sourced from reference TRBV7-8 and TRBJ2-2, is GAGVSQSPRYKVAKRGQDVALRCDPISGHVSLFWYQQALGQGPEFLTYFQNEAQLDKSGLPSDRFFAERPEGSVSTLKIQRTQQEDSAVYLCASSPVRLGLKNTGELFFGEGSRLTVL.

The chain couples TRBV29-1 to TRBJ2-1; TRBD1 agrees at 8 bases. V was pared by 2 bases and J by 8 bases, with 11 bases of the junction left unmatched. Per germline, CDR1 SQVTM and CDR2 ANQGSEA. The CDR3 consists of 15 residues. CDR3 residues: CSVEPRDRGYDEQFF. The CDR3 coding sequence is TGCAGCGTTGAACCCCGAGACAGGGGTTACGATGAGCAGTTCTTC.

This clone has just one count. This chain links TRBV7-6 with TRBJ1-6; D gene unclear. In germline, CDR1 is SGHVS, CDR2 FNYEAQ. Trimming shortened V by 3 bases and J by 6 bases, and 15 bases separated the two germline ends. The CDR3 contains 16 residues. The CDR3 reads CASSFGPSQTNSPLHF. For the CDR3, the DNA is TGTGCCAGCAGCTTCGGTCCTTCTCAAACTAATTCACCCCTCCACTTT.

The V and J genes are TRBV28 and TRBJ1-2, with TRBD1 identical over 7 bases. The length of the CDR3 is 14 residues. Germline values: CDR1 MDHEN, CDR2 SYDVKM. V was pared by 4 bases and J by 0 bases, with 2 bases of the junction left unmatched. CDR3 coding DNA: TGTGCCAGCAGTTCAGGACAGGCTAACTATGGCTACACCTTC. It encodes CASSSGQANYGYTF.

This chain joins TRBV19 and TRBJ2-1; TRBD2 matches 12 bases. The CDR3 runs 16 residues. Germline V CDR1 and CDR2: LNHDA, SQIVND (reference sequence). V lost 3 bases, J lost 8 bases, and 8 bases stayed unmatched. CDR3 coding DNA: TGTGCCAGTAGTATCCCCGGGGCTAGCGGGAGGGATGAGCAGTTCTTC. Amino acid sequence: CASSIPGASGRDEQFF.

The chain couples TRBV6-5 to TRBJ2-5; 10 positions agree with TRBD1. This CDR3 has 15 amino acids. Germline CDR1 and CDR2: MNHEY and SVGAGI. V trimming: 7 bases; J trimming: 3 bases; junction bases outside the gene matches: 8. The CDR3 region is CASIHTGTGEETQYF. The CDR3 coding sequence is TGTGCCAGCATCCATACCGGGACAGGGGAAGAGACCCAGTACTTC.